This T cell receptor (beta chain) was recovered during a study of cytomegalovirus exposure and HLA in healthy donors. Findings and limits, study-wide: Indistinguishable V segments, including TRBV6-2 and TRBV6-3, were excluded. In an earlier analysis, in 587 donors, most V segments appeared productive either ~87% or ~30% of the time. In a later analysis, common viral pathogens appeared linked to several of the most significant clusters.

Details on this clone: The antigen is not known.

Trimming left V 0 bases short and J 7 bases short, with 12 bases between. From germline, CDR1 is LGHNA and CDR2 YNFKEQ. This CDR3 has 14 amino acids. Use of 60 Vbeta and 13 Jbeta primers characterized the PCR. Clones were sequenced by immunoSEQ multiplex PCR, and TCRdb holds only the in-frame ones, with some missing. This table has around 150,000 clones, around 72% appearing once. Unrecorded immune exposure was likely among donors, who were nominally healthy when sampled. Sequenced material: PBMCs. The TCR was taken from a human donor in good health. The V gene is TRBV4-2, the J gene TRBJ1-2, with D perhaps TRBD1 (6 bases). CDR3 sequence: CASSQETGLGGYTF. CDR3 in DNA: TGTGCCAGCAGCCAAGAAACAGGGTTGGGTGGCTACACCTTC.